Presented here are 32 T cell receptor beta chains from one specimen sequenced in a study of PD-L1 blockade in urothelial cancer. Assay used: immunoSEQ multiplex PCR; TCRdb lists only in-frame clones, some missing. The table shows roughly 67,000 clones, with around 88% occurring only once. Time point meaning: pretreatment peripheral blood. This specimen consisted of PBMCs, obtained around atezolizumab (anti-PD-L1) treatment. The source is a man aged 55 to 70 with urothelial cancer.

The genes are TRBV7-9 and TRBJ2-5, with a weak D call TRBD1 (6 bases). The ends were cut back, 5 bases at V and 2 bases at J, with 12 bases in the middle. This CDR3 spans 14 amino acids. Germline lookup yields CDR1 SEHNR and CDR2 FQNEAQ (reference sequence). The CDR3 sequence is CASSPRTEQETQYF. The CDR3, as DNA: TGTGCCAGCAGCCCTCGGACAGAACAAGAGACCCAGTACTTC.

This chain links TRBV6-5 with TRBJ2-7, with D possibly TRBD1 on 8 matching bases. Deletions cut 8 bases from V and 3 bases from J, with 20 bases between. CDR1 is MNHEY and CDR2 is SVGAGI in the germline V gene. The CDR3 length is 15 residues. The CDR3 sequence: CASGKEYRGGYEQYF. For the CDR3, the DNA is TGTGCCAGCGGTAAAGAGTACAGGGGGGGCTACGAGCAGTACTTC.

This rearrangement joins TRBV6-6 to TRBJ1-2; D gene ambiguous. Germline CDR1 MNHNY, CDR2 SVGAGI (reference sequence). This CDR3 has 13 amino acids. V gave up 6 bases and J gave up 3 bases, with 11 bases separating them. In DNA form, the CDR3 reads TGTGCCAGCAGCCCGACCGGGGACTATGGCTACACCTTC. Its translation is CASSPTGDYGYTF.

This chain uses TRBV5-1 with TRBJ2-1; maybe TRBD1 (6 bases). Germline CDR1 and CDR2: SGHRS and YFSETQ. V was pared by 4 bases and J by 7 bases, with 24 bases between. The CDR3 extends over 17 amino acids. CDR3 DNA: TGCGCCAGCAGCCCCTCAGAAGTTGGGGGCACGTTAAATGAGCAGTTCTTC. Amino acids: CASSPSEVGGTLNEQFF.

This sequence joins TRBV18 and TRBJ2-5, with 8 bases that match TRBD1. J gave up 1 base and V 2 bases, and 0 bases lay outside the gene matches. Germline CDR1 KGHSH, CDR2 LQKENI. This CDR3 contains 14 residues. The CDR3 nucleotides are TGTGCCAGCTCACCAGGACAGGGCCAAGAGACCCAGTACTTC. This codes for CASSPGQGQETQYF.

This rearrangement joins TRBV6-5 to TRBJ1-1; D is possibly TRBD1 (6 bases). This CDR3 comprises 15 residues. Between the trimmed V and J ends, which lost 0 bases and 5 bases, there was a span of 13 bases. Germline CDR1 and CDR2: MNHEY and SVGAGI. In DNA, the CDR3 is TGTGCCAGCAGTTACTCAAGGGGGTTTGGGACTGAAGCTTTCTTT. Its translation: CASSYSRGFGTEAFF.

The J gene is TRBJ2-5, the V gene TRBV5-5; 9 nucleotides align to TRBD2. The CDR3 contains 15 residues. CDR1 and CDR2 from the germline V gene are SGHKS and YYEKEE (reference sequence). V shed 7 bases and J 1 base; nucleotides not matched to a gene: 8. CDR3 coding DNA: TGTGCCAGCCTGAGGGCTAGCGGGGTCCAAGAGACCCAGTACTTC. Its translation: CASLRASGVQETQYF.

This chain joins TRBV29-1 and TRBJ2-7; 16 nucleotides match TRBD2. CDR1 is SQVTM and CDR2 is ANQGSEA in the germline V gene. This CDR3 is built from 18 residues. The V segment lost 3 bases and the J segment 0 bases; nucleotides outside the gene matches: 8. The CDR3 DNA follows: TGCAGCGTTGAGGGCCCGGGACTAGCGGGGGGGGGCTCCTACGAGCAGTACTTC. It is translated as CSVEGPGLAGGGSYEQYF.

The chain has TRBV2 and TRBJ1-4; D remains unclear. V lost 0 bases and J 10 bases, leaving 15 bases between the germline ends. The CDR3 covers 15 residues. Germline CDR1 and CDR2: SNHLY and FYNNEI. CDR3: CASSEALRGGGKLFF. The CDR3 bases are TGTGCCAGCAGTGAAGCGCTTCGGGGTGGAGGAAAACTGTTTTTT.

The V and J genes are TRBV6-1 and TRBJ1-5; TRBD1 is a possible D gene (5 bases). The CDR3 runs to 14 residues. The V end was cut by 0 bases, the J end by 4 bases, with 7 bases between. CDR1 and CDR2 (germline): MNHNS, SASEGT. The CDR3 DNA reads as TGTGCCAGCAGTGAAGCTGGGGGGAATCAGCCCCAGCATTTT. Protein product: CASSEAGGNQPQHF.

The rearrangement links TRBV11-2 to TRBJ2-1, with TRBD2 identical over 12 bases. The V segment lost 5 bases and the J segment 7 bases; nucleotides outside the gene matches: 6. Germline V gene lookup returns CDR1 SGHAT and CDR2 FQNNGV. The length of the CDR3 is 15 residues. DNA of the CDR3: TGTGCCAGCAGCATGACTAGCGGGGGCGGGAATGAGCAGTTCTTC. Translated, it gives CASSMTSGGGNEQFF.

The chain uses TRBV5-5 and TRBJ2-1, with unresolved D. Deletions cut 1 base from V and 9 bases from J, with 8 bases between. The CDR3 is 12 amino acids. Germline V gene data show CDR1 as SGHKS and CDR2 as YYEKEE (reference sequence). The CDR3: CASSLTLGEQFF. CDR3 DNA sequence: TGTGCCAGCAGCTTGACCCTAGGTGAGCAGTTCTTC. The complete variable domain, with remaining parts taken from reference TRBV5-5 and TRBJ2-1, reads DAGVTQSPTHLIKTRGQQVTLRCSPISGHKSVSWYQQVLGQGPQFIFQYYEKEERGRGNFPDRFSARQFPNYSSELNVNALLLGDSALYLCASSLTLGEQFFGPGTRLTVL.

The chain recombines TRBV18 with TRBJ1-1; 7 bases agree with TRBD1. Germline-derived CDR1 and CDR2 are KGHSH and LQKENI. This CDR3 has 14 residues. The ends lost 5 bases at V and 3 bases at J; junction bases unmatched: 6. DNA for the CDR3: TGTGCCAGCTCATCGACAGGGTATCACACTGAAGCTTTCTTT. Translated, it gives CASSSTGYHTEAFF.

This clone was counted between two and nine times. This chain links TRBV6-1 with TRBJ1-5, with D possibly matching TRBD1 (5 bases). The V gene's germline CDR1 is MNHNS and CDR2 SASEGT. Between the trimmed V and J ends, which lost 6 bases and 1 base, there was a span of 10 bases. This CDR3 contains 14 residues. CDR3 protein: CASSAGLSNQPQHF. In DNA, the CDR3 is TGTGCCAGCAGCGCGGGACTAAGCAATCAGCCCCAGCATTTT.

As concerns this clone: One junction end disagrees with the germline gene, perhaps due to a read error. Distinct nucleotide sequences in the sample also encode this CDR3. The chain joins TRBV2 to TRBJ1-2, with TRBD1 matching over 8 bases. Per the germline V gene, CDR1 is SNHLY and CDR2 is FYNNEI. The CDR3 has 15 residues. The CDR3 region is CASSQRTGSNYGYTF. The CDR3 region has the DNA TGTGCCAGCAGTCAGCGGACAGGGTCCAACTATGGTTACACCTTC.

This clone showed up just a few times. This chain uses TRBV19 with TRBJ1-2; D ambiguous. Trimming left V 1 base short and J 4 bases short, with 16 bases between. The CDR3 is 16 residues long. CDR1 and CDR2 (germline): LNHDA, SQIVND (reference sequence). The CDR3 coding sequence is TGTGCCAGTAGTATAGGGGCGACCCTGCCAATCTATGGCTACACCTTC. Protein product: CASSIGATLPIYGYTF. Full variable domain (remainder filled in from reference TRBV19 and TRBJ1-2): DGGITQSPKYLFRKEGQNVTLSCEQNLNHDAMYWYRQDPGQGLRLIYYSQIVNDFQKGDIAEGYSVSREKKESFPLTVTSAQKNPTAFYLCASSIGATLPIYGYTFGSGTRLTVV.

This chain connects TRBV30 to TRBJ1-1, with D possibly matching TRBD1 (5 bases). The CDR3 is made up of 14 amino acids. Germline CDR1 reads GTSNPN; CDR2 reads SVGIG (reference sequence). Trimming left V 2 bases short and J 1 base short, with 11 bases between. The CDR3 sequence is CAWSSGLTNTEAFF. The CDR3 DNA reads as TGTGCCTGGAGTTCGGGACTAACGAACACTGAAGCTTTCTTT.

The chain couples TRBV18 to TRBJ1-5; 8 bases agree with TRBD1. Germline V gene sequence: CDR1 KGHSH, CDR2 LQKENI. The V and J ends lost 4 bases and 5 bases, in that order; junction bases with no gene match: 4. This CDR3 has 14 amino acids. CDR3 residues: CASSQTGDDQPQHF. The CDR3 DNA is TGTGCCAGCTCACAGACAGGGGACGATCAGCCCCAGCATTTT. The full variable domain, with the rest looked up from reference TRBV18 and TRBJ1-5, is NAGVMQNPRHLVRRRGQEARLRCSPMKGHSHVYWYRQLPEEGLKFMVYLQKENIIDESGMPKERFSAEFPKEGPSILRIQQVVRGDSAAYFCASSQTGDDQPQHFGDGTRLSIL.

The chain links TRBV11-2 to TRBJ2-5; 14 bases map to TRBD2. This CDR3 region has 16 residues. The V segment lost 1 base and the J segment 4 bases; nucleotides outside the gene matches: 2. The V gene's germline CDR1 is SGHAT and CDR2 FQNNGV. This CDR3 is CASSLVTSGGAETQYF. DNA of the CDR3: TGTGCCAGCAGCTTAGTGACTAGCGGGGGGGCAGAGACCCAGTACTTC.

This clone was detected only a few times. The chain joins TRBV30 to TRBJ1-2; TRBD1 matches 7 bases. Per germline, CDR1 GTSNPN and CDR2 SVGIG (reference sequence). The CDR3 spans 15 residues. J lost 2 bases, V lost 0 bases, and 6 bases had no gene match. The CDR3 nucleotides are TGTGCCTGGAGTGTAGGCAGGGGGTGGAACTATGGCTACACCTTC. Protein sequence: CAWSVGRGWNYGYTF.

This sequence joins TRBV30 and TRBJ2-2; TRBD1 agrees at 9 bases. V lost 5 bases, J lost 3 bases, and 4 bases stayed unmatched. The CDR3 consists of 14 residues. The germline gives CDR1 GTSNPN, CDR2 SVGIG (reference sequence). CDR3 protein: CAWAGQGYTGELFF. The DNA for the CDR3 is TGTGCCTGGGCGGGACAGGGATACACCGGGGAGCTGTTTTTT.

The genes are TRBV6-1 and TRBJ2-5; 9 positions agree with TRBD2. The length of the CDR3 is 14 residues. Per germline, CDR1 MNHNS and CDR2 SASEGT. With 6 bases clipped from V and 7 bases from J, the junction kept 9 bases outside the gene matches. As DNA, the CDR3 is TGTGCCAGCAGGGTAGCGGGGGACCCCGGGACCCAGTACTTC. Translation gives CASRVAGDPGTQYF.

The genes are TRBV19 and TRBJ2-7, with D unresolved. Trimming shortened V by 3 bases and J by 1 base, and 7 bases separated the two germline ends. CDR3 length equals 13 residues. The germline gives CDR1 LNHDA, CDR2 SQIVND (reference sequence). The CDR3 DNA follows: TGTGCCAGTAGTATCCCCGGTTCCTACGAGCAGTACTTC. Amino acids: CASSIPGSYEQYF.

The chain couples TRBV6-4 to TRBJ2-1, with TRBD1 identical over 9 bases. This CDR3 is built from 14 residues. J gave up 9 bases and V 0 bases, and 3 bases lay outside the gene matches. The germline CDR1 and CDR2 sequences are MRHNA and SNTAGT. The DNA of the CDR3 is TGTGCCAGCAGTGACTCGGACAGGGGATCTGAGCAGTTCTTC. Amino acid sequence: CASSDSDRGSEQFF.

The rearrangement uses TRBV11-2 and TRBJ2-1; tentatively, D is TRBD1 (7 bases). There are 15 residues in the CDR3. The V gene's germline CDR1 is SGHAT and CDR2 FQNNGV. With 0 bases removed from V and 5 bases from J, the gap between germline ends came to 11 bases. The CDR3 loop reads CASSLERGQHNEQFF. CDR3 sequence (DNA): TGTGCCAGCAGCTTAGAGCGGGGACAGCACAATGAGCAGTTCTTC. Full variable domain (outside the CDR3, taken from reference TRBV11-2 and TRBJ2-1): EAGVAQSPRYKIIEKRQSVAFWCNPISGHATLYWYQQILGQGPKLLIQFQNNGVVDDSQLPKDRFSAERLKGVDSTLKIQPAKLEDSAVYLCASSLERGQHNEQFFGPGTRLTVL.

V usage is TRBV29-1 and J usage is TRBJ2-3; 15 bases agree with TRBD2. The germline V gene has CDR1 SQVTM and CDR2 ANQGSEA. The V gene end was trimmed by 6 bases and the J gene end by 8 bases; junction bases not matched to a gene: 6. This CDR3 has 14 amino acids. CDR3 nucleotides: TGCAGCGTGGGGACTAGCGGGGGGCTACTTACGCAGTATTTT. This gives the protein CSVGTSGGLLTQYF.

The rearrangement uses TRBV30 and TRBJ1-6; maybe TRBD1 (5 bases). This CDR3 is 15 amino acids long. Trimming shortened V by 1 base and J by 7 bases, and 14 bases separated the two germline ends. CDR1 is GTSNPN, CDR2 SVGIG, per germline (reference sequence). CDR3 loop: CAWSGGGGRNSPLHF. DNA of the CDR3: TGTGCCTGGAGTGGCGGGGGAGGACGGAATTCACCCCTCCACTTT.

The chain joins TRBV6-1 to TRBJ2-7, with 9 bases identical to TRBD2. The germline V gene has CDR1 MNHNS and CDR2 SASEGT. The CDR3 totals 14 residues. CDR3 loop: CATHLAGSSYEQYF. In DNA, the CDR3 is TGTGCTACTCATCTAGCGGGGAGCTCCTACGAGCAGTACTTC.

This chain connects TRBV11-3 to TRBJ2-7; 7 bases are a match to TRBD2. Germline V CDR1 and CDR2: SGHNT, YENEEA. J was trimmed by 9 bases and V by 5 bases; bases with no gene match: 7. The CDR3 extends over 12 amino acids. CDR3 DNA sequence: TGTGCCAGCAGCCCAGGGAGGGAAATGCAGTACTTC. Protein: CASSPGREMQYF.

V is TRBV5-6 and J is TRBJ2-7; TRBD1 agrees at 7 bases. V dropped 4 bases and J dropped 5; count of bases not matched to a gene: 6. In germline, CDR1 is SGHDT, CDR2 YYEEEE. This CDR3 is built from 13 residues. This chain's CDR3 is CASSGYRGDEQYF. The DNA for the CDR3 is TGTGCCAGCAGCGGCTACAGGGGAGACGAGCAGTACTTC.

The J gene is TRBJ1-4, the V gene TRBV18, with 9 bases lining up with TRBD1. V dropped 8 bases and J dropped 8; count of bases not matched to a gene: 3. Germline lookup yields CDR1 KGHSH and CDR2 LQKENI. There are 12 residues in the CDR3. The CDR3 nucleotides are TGTGCCAGCACCGGGACAGGGGAAAAACTGTTTTTT. Its translation is CASTGTGEKLFF.

In DNA form, the CDR3 reads TGCGCCAGCAGCCACCCTCGCGGGAGCTCCTACGAGCAGTACTTC. Amino acid sequence: CASSHPRGSSYEQYF. The chain recombines TRBV4-1 with TRBJ2-7; 7 bases are a match to TRBD2. The CDR3 loop spans 15 amino acids. V shed 3 bases and J 0 bases; nucleotides not matched to a gene: 5. Germline V gene data show CDR1 as MGHRA and CDR2 as YSYEKL.